This TCR beta chain was sequenced for a study of monozygotic twins with cystic fibrosis. Study results and limitations: J usage was most co-twin-similar in 8 of 16 pairs, V in 13. Clonality was generally low (median around 0.01), higher in the most severe patients. Monozygotic CF twins shared more identical nucleotide clonotypes than unrelated patients.

As concerns this clone: What it binds is unknown.

Trimming removed 0 bases at V and 3 bases at J, with 16 bases between. The CDR3 consists of 16 residues. Germline loops: CDR1 SGHRS, CDR2 YFSETQ. Some clones are missing from TCRdb's copy, which holds only in-frame ones; the method was immunoSEQ multiplex PCR. In the table there are about 36,000 clones, approximately 80% of which are singletons. Sequenced material: blood. The receptor was isolated from a girl aged 2 to 10 with cystic fibrosis. This chain connects TRBV5-1 to TRBJ2-7; possible D gene TRBD1, 6 bases. The CDR3 DNA is TGCGCCAGCAGCTTGGCCCGAACAGGGATTATCTACGAGCAGTACTTC. Translating it yields CASSLARTGIIYEQYF.